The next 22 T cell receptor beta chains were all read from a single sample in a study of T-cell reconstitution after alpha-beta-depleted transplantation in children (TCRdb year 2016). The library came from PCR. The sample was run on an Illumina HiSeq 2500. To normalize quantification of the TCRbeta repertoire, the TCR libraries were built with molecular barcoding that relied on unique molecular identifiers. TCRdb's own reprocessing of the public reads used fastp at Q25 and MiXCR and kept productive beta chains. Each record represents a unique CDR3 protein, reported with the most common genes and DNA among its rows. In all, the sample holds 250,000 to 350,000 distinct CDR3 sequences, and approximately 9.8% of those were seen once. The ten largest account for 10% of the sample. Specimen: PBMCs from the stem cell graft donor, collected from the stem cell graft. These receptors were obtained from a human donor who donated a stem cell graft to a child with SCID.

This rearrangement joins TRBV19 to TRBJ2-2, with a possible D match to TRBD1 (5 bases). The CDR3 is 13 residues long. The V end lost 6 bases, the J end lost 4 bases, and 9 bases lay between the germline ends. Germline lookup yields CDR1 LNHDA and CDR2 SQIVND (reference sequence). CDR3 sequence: CASSDRLTGELFF. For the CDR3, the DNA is TGTGCCAGTAGCGACAGACTCACCGGGGAGCTGTTTTTT.

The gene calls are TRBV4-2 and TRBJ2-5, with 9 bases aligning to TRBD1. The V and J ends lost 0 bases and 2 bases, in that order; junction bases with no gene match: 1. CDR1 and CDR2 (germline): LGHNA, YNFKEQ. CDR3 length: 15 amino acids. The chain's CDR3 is CASSQEGTGQETQYF. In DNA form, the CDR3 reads TGTGCCAGCAGCCAAGAGGGGACAGGGCAAGAGACCCAGTACTTC.

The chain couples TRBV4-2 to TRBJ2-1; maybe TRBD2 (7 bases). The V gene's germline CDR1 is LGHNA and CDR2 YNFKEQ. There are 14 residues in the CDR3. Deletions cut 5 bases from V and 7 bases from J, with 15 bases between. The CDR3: CASSSTGGPNEQFF. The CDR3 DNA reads TGTGCCAGCAGCTCGACGGGGGGCCCAAATGAGCAGTTCTTC.

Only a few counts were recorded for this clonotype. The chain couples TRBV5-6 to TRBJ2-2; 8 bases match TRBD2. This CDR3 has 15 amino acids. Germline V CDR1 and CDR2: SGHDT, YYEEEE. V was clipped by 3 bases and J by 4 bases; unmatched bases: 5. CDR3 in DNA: TGTGCCAGCAGCTCCGGGGGGGCCATCACCGGGGAGCTGTTTTTT. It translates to CASSSGGAITGELFF.

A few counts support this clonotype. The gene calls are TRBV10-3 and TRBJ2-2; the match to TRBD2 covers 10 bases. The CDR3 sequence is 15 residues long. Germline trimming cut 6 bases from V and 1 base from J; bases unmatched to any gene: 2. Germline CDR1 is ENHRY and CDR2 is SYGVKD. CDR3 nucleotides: TGTGCCATCAGAACTAGCGGGGAGAACACCGGGGAGCTGTTTTTT. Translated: CAIRTSGENTGELFF.

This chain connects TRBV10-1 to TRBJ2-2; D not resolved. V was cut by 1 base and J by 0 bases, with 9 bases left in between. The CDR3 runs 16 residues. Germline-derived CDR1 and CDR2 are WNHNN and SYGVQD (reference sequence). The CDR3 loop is CASSEFGPPNTGELFF. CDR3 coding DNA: TGCGCCAGCAGTGAGTTTGGTCCCCCGAACACCGGGGAGCTGTTTTTT.

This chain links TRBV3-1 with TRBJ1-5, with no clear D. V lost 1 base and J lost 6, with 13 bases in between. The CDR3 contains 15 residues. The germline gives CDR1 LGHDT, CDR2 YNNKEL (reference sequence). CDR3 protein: CASSQGPGLGQPQHF. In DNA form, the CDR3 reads TGTGCCAGCAGCCAAGGACCGGGGTTGGGTCAGCCCCAGCATTTT.

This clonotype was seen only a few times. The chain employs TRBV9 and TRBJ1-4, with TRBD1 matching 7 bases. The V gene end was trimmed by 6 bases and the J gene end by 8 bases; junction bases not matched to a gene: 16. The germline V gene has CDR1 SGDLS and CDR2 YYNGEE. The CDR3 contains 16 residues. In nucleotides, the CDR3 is TGTGCCAGCAATACCCCTAACAGGACAGGCCGGGAAAAACTGTTTTTT. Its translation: CASNTPNRTGREKLFF.

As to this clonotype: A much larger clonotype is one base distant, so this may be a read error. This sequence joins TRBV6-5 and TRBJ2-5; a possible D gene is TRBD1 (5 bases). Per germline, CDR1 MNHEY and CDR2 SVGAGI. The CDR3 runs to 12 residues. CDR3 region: CASRRGQETKYF. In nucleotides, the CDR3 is TGTGCCAGCCGGCGAGGACAAGAGACCAAGTACTTC.

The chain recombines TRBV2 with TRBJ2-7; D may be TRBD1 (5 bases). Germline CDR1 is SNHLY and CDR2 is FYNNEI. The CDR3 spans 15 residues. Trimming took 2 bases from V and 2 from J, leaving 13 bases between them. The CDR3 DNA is TGTGCCAGCAGTGAAATGTTGCAGGGAACCTACGAGCAGTACTTC. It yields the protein CASSEMLQGTYEQYF.

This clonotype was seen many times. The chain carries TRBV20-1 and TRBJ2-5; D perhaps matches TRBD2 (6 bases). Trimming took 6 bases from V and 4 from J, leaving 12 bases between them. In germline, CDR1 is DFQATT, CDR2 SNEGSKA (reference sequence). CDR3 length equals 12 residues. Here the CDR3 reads CSATGDRETQYF. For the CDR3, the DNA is TGCAGTGCAACGGGAGATAGAGAGACCCAGTACTTC.

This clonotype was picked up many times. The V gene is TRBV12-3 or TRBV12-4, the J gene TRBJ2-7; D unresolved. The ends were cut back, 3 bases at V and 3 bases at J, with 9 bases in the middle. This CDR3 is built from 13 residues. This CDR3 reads CASSLAVIYEQYF. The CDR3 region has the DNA TGTGCCAGCAGTTTGGCAGTCATCTACGAGCAGTACTTC.

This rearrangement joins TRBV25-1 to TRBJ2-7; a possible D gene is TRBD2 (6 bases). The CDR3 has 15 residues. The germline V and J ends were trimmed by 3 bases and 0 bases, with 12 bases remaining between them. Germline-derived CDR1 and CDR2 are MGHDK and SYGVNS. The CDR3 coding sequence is TGTGCCAGCAGTGATCTCGACGGGAGCTCCTACGAGCAGTACTTC. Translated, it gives CASSDLDGSSYEQYF.

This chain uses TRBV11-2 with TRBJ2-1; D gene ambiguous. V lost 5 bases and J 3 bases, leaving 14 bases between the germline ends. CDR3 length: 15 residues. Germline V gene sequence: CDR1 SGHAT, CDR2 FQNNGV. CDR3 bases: TGTGCCAGCAGCAACCCCGGTTCCGGCTACAATGAGCAGTTCTTC. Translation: CASSNPGSGYNEQFF.

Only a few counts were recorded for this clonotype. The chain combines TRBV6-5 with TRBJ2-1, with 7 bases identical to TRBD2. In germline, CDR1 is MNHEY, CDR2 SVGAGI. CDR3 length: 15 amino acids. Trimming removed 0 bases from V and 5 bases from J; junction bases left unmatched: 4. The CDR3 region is CASSYSTGGNNEQFF. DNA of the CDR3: TGTGCCAGCAGTTACTCGACCGGGGGGAACAATGAGCAGTTCTTC.

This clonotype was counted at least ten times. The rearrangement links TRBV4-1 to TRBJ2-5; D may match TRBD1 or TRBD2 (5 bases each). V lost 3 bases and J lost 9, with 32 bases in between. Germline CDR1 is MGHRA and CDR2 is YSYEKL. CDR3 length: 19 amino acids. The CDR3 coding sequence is TGCGCCAGCAGCCATCACATCCGGGACGGAGATCCAGGAGGAGATCCCCAGTACTTC. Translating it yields CASSHHIRDGDPGGDPQYF.

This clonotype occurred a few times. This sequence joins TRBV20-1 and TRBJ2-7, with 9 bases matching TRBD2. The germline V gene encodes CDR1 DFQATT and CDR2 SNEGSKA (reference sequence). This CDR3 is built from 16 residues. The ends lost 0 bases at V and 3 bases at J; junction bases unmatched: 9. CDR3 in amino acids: CSARDPSGGLIYEQYF. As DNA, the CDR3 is TGCAGTGCTAGAGATCCCAGCGGGGGGCTCATCTACGAGCAGTACTTC.

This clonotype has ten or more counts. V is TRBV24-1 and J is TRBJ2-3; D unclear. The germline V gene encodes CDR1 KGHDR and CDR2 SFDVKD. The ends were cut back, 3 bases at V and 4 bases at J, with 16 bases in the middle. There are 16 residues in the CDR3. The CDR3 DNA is TGTGCCACCAGTGATCCCCAGAGGTTGGGTCCAGATACGCAGTATTTT. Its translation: CATSDPQRLGPDTQYF.

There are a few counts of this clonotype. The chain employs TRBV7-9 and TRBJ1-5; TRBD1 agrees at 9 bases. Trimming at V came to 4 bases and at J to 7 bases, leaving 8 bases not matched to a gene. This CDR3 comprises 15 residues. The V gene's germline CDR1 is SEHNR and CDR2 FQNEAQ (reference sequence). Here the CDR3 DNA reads TGTGCCAGCAGCTCATCGGGACAGGGACGGCAGCCCCAGCATTTT. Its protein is CASSSSGQGRQPQHF.

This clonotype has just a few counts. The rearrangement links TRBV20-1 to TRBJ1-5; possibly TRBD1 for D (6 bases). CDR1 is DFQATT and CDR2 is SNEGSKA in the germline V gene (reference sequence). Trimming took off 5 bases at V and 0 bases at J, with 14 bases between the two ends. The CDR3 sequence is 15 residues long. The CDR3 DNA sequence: TGCAGTGCTGTGGGGGCAGGGATTAGCAATCAGCCCCAGCATTTT. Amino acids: CSAVGAGISNQPQHF.

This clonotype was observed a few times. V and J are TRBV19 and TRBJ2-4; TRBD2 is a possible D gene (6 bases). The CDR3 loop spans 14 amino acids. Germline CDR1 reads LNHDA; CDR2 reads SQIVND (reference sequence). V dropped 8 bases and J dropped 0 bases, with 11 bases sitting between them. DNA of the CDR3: TGTGCCAGTTCCCGGGGGTTAGCCAAAAACATTCAGTACTTC. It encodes CASSRGLAKNIQYF.

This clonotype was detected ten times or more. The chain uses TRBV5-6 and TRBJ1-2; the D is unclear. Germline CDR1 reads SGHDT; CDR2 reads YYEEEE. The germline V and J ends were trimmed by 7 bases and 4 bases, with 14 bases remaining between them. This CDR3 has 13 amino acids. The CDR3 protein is CASGEPASYGYTF. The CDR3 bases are TGTGCCAGCGGGGAGCCAGCATCCTATGGCTACACCTTC.